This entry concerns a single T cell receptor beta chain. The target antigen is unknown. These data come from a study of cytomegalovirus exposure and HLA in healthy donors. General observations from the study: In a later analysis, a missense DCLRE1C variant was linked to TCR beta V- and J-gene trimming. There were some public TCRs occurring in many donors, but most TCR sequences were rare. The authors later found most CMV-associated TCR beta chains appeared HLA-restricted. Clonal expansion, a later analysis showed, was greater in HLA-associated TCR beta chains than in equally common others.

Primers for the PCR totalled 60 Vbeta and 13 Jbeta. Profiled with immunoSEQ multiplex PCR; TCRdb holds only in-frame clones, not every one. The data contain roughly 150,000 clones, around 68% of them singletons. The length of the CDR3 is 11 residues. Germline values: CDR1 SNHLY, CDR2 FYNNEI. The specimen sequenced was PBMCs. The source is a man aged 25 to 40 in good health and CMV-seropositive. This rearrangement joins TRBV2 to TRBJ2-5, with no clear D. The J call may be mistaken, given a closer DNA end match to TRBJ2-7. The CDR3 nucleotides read TGTGCCAGCAGTGATCCCTACGAGCAGTACTTC. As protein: CASSDPYEQYF.